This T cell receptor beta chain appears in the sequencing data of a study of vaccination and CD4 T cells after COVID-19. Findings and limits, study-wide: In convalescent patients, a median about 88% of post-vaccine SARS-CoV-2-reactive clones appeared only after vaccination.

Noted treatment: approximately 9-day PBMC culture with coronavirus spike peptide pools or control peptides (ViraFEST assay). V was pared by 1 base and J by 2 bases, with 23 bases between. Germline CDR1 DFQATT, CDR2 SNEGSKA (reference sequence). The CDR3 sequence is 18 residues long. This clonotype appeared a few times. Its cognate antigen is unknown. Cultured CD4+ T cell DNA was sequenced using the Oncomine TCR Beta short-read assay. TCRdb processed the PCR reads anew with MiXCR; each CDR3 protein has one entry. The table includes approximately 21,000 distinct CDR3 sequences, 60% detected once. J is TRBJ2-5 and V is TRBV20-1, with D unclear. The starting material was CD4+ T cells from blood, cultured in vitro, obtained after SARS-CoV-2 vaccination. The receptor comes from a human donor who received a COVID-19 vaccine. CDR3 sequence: CSARGDAKAAGAQETQYF. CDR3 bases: TGCAGTGCTAGAGGGGATGCGAAGGCAGCTGGAGCTCAAGAGACCCAGTACTTC.